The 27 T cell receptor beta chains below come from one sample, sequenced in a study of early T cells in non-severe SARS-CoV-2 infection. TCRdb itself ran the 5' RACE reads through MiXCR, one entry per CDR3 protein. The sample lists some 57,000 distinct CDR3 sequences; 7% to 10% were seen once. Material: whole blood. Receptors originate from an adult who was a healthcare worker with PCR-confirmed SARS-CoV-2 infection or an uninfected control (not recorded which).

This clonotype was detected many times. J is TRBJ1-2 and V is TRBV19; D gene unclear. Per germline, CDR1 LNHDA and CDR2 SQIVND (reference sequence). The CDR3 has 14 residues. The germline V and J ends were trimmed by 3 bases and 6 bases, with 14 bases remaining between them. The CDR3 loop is CASSIAPTVDGYTF. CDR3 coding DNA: TGTGCCAGTAGTATCGCTCCGACGGTGGATGGCTACACCTTC.

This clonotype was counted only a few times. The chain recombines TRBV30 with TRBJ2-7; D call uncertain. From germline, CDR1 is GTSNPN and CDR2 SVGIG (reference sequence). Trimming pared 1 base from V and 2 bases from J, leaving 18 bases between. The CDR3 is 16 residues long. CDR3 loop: CAWSAPMLGPPYEQYF. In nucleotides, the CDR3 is TGTGCCTGGAGTGCCCCCATGCTTGGACCTCCCTACGAGCAGTACTTC. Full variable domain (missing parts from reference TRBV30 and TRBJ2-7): SQTIHQWPATLVQPVGSPLSLECTVEGTSNPNLYWYRQAAGRGLQLLFYSVGIGQISSEVPQNLSASRPQDRQFILSSKKLLLSDSGFYLCAWSAPMLGPPYEQYFGPGTRLTVT.

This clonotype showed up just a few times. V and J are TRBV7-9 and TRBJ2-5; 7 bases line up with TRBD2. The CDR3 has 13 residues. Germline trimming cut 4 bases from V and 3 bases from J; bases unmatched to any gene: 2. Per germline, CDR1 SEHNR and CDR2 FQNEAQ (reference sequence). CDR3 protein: CASSSLAEETQYF. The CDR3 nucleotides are TGTGCCAGCAGCTCCCTAGCGGAAGAGACCCAGTACTTC.

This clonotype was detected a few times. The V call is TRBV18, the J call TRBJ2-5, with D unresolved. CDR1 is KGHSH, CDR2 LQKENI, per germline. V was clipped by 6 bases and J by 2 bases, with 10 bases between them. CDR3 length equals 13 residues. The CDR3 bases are TGTGCCAGCTCGTCACAAAAACAAGAGACCCAGTACTTC. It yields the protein CASSSQKQETQYF.

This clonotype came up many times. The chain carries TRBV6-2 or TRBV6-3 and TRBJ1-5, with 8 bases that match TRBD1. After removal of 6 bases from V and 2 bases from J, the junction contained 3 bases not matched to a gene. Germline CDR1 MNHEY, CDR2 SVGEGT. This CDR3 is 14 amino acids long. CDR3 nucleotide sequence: TGTGCCAGCAGACTGGACAGGGGCAATCAGCCCCAGCATTTT. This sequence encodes CASRLDRGNQPQHF.

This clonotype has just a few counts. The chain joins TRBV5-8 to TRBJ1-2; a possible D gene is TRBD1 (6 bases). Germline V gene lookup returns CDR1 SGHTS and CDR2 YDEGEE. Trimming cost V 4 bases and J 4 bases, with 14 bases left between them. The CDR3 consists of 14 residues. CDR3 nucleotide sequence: TGTGCCAGCAGCCGATTGGGGGGCCCCTATGGCTACACCTTC. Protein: CASSRLGGPYGYTF. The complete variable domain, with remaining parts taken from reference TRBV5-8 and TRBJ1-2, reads EAGVTQSPTHLIKTRGQQATLRCSPISGHTSVYWYQQALGLGLQFLLWYDEGEERNRGNFPPRFSGRQFPNYSSELNVNALELEDSALYLCASSRLGGPYGYTFGSGTRLTVV.

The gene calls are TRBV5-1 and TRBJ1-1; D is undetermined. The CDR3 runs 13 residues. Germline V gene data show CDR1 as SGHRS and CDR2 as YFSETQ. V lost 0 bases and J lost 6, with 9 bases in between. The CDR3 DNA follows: TGCGCCAGCAGCTTGGAACGCATGCCTGAAGCTTTCTTT. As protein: CASSLERMPEAFF.

As DNA, the CDR3 is TGCGCCAGCAGCTTGGGAGTCTCAGAAGAAGCTTTCTTT. It specifies CASSLGVSEEAFF. J is TRBJ1-1 and V is TRBV5-1; D remains ambiguous. This CDR3 has 13 amino acids. The germline V and J ends were trimmed by 0 bases and 8 bases, with 11 bases remaining between them. The V gene's germline CDR1 is SGHRS and CDR2 YFSETQ.

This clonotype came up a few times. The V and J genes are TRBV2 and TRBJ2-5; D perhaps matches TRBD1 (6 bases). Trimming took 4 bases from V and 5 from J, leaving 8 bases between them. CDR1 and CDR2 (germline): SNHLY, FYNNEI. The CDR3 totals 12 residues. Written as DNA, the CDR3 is TGTGCCAGCAGTGTGAGGGGGGAGACCCAGTACTTC. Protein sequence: CASSVRGETQYF.

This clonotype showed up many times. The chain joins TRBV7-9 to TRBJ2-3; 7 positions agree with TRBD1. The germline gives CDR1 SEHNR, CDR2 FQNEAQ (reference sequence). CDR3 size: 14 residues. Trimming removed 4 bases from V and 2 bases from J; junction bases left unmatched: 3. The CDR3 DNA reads TGTGCCAGCAGCTCAGGGACAGCCACAGATACGCAGTATTTT. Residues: CASSSGTATDTQYF.

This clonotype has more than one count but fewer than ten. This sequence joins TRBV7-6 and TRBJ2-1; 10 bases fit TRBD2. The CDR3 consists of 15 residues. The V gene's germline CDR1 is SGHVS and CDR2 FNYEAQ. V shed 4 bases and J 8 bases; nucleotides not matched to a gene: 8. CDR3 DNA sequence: TGTGCCAGCAGCTCCATAGCGGGGGGCTCCCATGAGCAGTTCTTC. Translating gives CASSSIAGGSHEQFF. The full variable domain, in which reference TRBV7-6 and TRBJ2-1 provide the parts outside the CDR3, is GAGVSQSPRYKVTKRGQDVALRCDPISGHVSLYWYRQALGQGPEFLTYFNYEAQQDKSGLPNDRFSAERPEGSISTLTIQRTEQRDSAMYRCASSSIAGGSHEQFFGPGTRLTVL.

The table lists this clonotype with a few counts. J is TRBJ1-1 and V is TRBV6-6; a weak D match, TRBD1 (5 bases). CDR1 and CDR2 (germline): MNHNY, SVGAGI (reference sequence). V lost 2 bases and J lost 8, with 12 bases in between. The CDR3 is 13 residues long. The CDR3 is CASSYGAYDEAFF. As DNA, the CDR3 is TGTGCCAGCAGTTACGGGGCTTACGACGAAGCTTTCTTT.

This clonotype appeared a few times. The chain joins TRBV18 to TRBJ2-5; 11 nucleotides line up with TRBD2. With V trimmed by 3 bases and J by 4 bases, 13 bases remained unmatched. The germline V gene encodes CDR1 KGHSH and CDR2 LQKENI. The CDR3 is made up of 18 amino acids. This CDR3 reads CASSPNMPGLAARETQYF. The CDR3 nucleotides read TGTGCCAGCTCACCTAATATGCCGGGACTAGCGGCTCGAGAGACCCAGTACTTC.

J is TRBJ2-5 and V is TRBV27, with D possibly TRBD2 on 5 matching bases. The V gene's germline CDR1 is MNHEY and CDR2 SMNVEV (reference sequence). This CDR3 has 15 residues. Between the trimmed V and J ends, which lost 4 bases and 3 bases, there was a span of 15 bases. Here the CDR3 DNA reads TGTGCCAGCAGTTCTTCTTCGGACTCCAAAGAGACCCAGTACTTC. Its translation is CASSSSSDSKETQYF.

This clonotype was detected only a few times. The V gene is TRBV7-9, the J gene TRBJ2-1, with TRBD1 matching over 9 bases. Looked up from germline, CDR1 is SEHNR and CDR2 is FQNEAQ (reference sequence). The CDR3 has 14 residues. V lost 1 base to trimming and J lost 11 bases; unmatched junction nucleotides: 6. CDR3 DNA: TGTGCCAGCAGCTTAGTCGGACAGGGGTTGAAGCAGTTCTTC. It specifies CASSLVGQGLKQFF.

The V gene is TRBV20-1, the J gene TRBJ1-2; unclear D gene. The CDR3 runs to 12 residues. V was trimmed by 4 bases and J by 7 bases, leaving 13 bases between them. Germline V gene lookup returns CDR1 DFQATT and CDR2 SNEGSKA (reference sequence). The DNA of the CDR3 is TGCAGTGCTAAGGTTTCCCAGGCTGGCTACACCTTC. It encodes CSAKVSQAGYTF.

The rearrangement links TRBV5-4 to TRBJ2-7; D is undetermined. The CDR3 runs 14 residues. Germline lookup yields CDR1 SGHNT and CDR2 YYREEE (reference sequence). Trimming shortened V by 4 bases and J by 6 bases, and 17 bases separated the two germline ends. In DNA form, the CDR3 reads TGTGCCAGCAGCCAAGATAAGGGAAGTATCGAGCAGTACTTC. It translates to CASSQDKGSIEQYF. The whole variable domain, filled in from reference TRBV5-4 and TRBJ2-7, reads ETGVTQSPTHLIKTRGQQVTLRCSSQSGHNTVSWYQQALGQGPQFIFQYYREEENGRGNFPPRFSGLQFPNYSSELNVNALELDDSALYLCASSQDKGSIEQYFGPGTRLTVT.

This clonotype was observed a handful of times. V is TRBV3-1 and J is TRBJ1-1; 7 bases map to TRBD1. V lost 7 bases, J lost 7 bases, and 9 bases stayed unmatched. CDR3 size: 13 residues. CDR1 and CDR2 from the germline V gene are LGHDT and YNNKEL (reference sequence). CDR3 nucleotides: TGTGCCAGCACCCCAACTCGACAGGGTGAAGCTTTCTTT. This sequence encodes CASTPTRQGEAFF.

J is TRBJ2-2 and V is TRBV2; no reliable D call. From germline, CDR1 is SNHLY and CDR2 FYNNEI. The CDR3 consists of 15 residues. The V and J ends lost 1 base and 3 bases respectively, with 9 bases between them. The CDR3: CASSEEASYTGELFF. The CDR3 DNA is TGTGCCAGCAGTGAAGAGGCCAGTTACACCGGGGAGCTGTTTTTT.

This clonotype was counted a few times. The CDR3 nucleotides are TGTGCCAGCAGCCCGCTGGGTAGCGGGGTTGAGACCCAGTACTTC. Protein product: CASSPLGSGVETQYF. The V call is TRBV7-9, the J call TRBJ2-5, with TRBD2 identical over 8 bases. From germline, CDR1 is SEHNR and CDR2 FQNEAQ (reference sequence). The CDR3 loop spans 15 amino acids. V gave up 5 bases and J gave up 5 bases; unmatched junction bases: 10.

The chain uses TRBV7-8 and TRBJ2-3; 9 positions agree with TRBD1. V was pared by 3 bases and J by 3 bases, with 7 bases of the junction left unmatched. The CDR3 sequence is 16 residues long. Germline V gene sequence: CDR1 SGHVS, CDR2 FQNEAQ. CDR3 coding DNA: TGTGCCAGCAGCTTCGCTGGGACAGGGATTACAGATACGCAGTATTTT. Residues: CASSFAGTGITDTQYF.

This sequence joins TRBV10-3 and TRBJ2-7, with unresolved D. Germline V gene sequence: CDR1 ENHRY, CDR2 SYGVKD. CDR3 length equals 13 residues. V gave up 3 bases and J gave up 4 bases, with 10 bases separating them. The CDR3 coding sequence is TGTGCCATCAGTGATGACGGAGAATACGAGCAGTACTTC. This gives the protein CAISDDGEYEQYF.

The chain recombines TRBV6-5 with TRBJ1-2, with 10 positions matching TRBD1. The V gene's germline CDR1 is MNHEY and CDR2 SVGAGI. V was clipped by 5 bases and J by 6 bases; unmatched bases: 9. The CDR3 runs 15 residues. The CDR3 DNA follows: TGTGCCAGCAGTAGAGGGACAGGGGAGGGAGATGGCTACACCTTC. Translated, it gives CASSRGTGEGDGYTF.

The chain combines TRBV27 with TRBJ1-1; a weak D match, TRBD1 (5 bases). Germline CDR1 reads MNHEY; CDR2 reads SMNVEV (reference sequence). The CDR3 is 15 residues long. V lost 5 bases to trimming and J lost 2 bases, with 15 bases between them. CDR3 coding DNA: TGTGCCAGCAGTCTGAGGGCTCAGGGAAACACTGAAGCTTTCTTT. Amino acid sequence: CASSLRAQGNTEAFF.

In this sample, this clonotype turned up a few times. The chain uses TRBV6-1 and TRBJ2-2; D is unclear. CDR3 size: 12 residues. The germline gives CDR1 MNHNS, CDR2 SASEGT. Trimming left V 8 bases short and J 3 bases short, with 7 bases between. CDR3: CASGYDTGELFF. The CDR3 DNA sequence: TGTGCCAGCGGGTATGACACCGGGGAGCTGTTTTTT.

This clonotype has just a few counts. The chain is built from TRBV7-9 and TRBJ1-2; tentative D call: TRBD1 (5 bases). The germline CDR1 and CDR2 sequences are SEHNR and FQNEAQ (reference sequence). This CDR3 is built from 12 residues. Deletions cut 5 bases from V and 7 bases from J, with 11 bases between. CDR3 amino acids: CASSPWDGGYTF. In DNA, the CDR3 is TGTGCCAGCAGCCCTTGGGACGGTGGCTACACCTTC.

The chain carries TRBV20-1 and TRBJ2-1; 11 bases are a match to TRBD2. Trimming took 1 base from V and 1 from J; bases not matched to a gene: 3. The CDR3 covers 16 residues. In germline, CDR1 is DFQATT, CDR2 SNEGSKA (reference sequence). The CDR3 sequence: CSARVLAGGSYNEQFF. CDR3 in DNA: TGCAGTGCTAGAGTCCTAGCGGGGGGATCCTACAATGAGCAGTTCTTC.